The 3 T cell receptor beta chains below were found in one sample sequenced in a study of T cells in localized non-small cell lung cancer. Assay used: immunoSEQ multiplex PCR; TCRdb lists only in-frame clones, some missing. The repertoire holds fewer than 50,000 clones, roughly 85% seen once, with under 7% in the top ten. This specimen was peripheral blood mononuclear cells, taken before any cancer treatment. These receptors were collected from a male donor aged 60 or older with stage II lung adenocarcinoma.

Written as DNA, the CDR3 is TGCGCCAGCAGCCAAGGGATTTTACGGAGGGAGAGGTACAATGAGCAGTTCTTC. It yields the protein CASSQGILRRERYNEQFF. The chain couples TRBV4-1 to TRBJ2-1; D possibly corresponds to TRBD2 (6 bases). The ends were cut back, 1 base at V and 4 bases at J, with 20 bases in the middle. The germline CDR1 and CDR2 sequences are MGHRA and YSYEKL. The CDR3 is 18 residues long.

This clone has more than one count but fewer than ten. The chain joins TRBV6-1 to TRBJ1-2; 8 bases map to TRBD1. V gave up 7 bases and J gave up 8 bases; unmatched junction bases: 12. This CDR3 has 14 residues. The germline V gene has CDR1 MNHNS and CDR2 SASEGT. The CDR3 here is CASKGTGPGEGYTF. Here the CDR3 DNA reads TGTGCCAGCAAAGGGACAGGTCCTGGGGAGGGCTACACCTTC.

The CDR3 DNA reads TGTGCCAGCAGTTACTCGCCGGAGAGCTCCTACAATGAGCAGTTCTTC. Encoded protein: CASSYSPESSYNEQFF. The chain employs TRBV6-5 and TRBJ2-1; D remains ambiguous. V was trimmed by 0 bases and J by 0 bases, leaving 9 bases between them. This CDR3 is 16 amino acids long. CDR1 is MNHEY, CDR2 SVGAGI, per germline.